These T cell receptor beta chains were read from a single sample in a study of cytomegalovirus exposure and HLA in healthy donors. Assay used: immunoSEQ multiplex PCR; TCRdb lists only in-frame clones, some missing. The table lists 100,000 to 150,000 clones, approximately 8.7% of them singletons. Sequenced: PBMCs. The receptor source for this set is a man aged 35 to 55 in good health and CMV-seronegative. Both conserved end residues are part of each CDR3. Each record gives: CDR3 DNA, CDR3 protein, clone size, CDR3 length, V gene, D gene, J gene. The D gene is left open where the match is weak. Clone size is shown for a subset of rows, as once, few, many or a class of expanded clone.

DNA: TGTGCCAGCAGCTTATTTGGAGGGAGGGGAGAGACCCAGTACTTC
CDR3: CASSLFGGRGETQYF
size: few
length: 15
V: TRBV6-1
D: TRBD2
J: TRBJ2-5

DNA: TGCGCCAGCAGCCCCGCGGGATCCTACGAGCAGTACTTC
CDR3: CASSPAGSYEQYF
size: few
length: 13
V: TRBV5-1
D: NA
J: TRBJ2-7

DNA: TGTGCCAGCAGCTCCGGAGGGCAGGGGGCCGGTGAGCTGTTTTTT
CDR3: CASSSGGQGAGELFF
size: NA
length: 15
V: TRBV9
D: TRBD1
J: TRBJ2-2

DNA: TGTGCCAGCAGCTTACCGGACAGGGGGAAATTAAGGAGCTCTGGAAACACCATATATTTT
CDR3: CASSLPDRGKLRSSGNTIYF
size: NA
length: 20
V: TRBV7-6
D: TRBD1
J: TRBJ1-3

DNA: TGTGCCAGCAGCTCGACAGGGGTTACGCAGTATTTT
CDR3: CASSSTGVTQYF
size: few
length: 12
V: TRBV7-9
D: TRBD1
J: TRBJ2-3

DNA: TGTGCCAGCAGCTCTAAACAGGGCTGGCGGCCAGAGACCCAGTACTTC
CDR3: CASSSKQGWRPETQYF
size: few
length: 16
V: TRBV7-9
D: NA
J: TRBJ2-5

DNA: TGTGCCAGCAGCGTCGGGACAGGGAGCACAGATACGCAGTATTTT
CDR3: CASSVGTGSTDTQYF
size: NA
length: 15
V: TRBV9
D: TRBD1
J: TRBJ2-3

DNA: TGTGCCAGTAGTACCGGGACAGGGGGCGCAGGGGACACTGAAGCTTTCTTT
CDR3: CASSTGTGGAGDTEAFF
size: few
length: 17
V: TRBV19
D: TRBD1
J: TRBJ1-1

DNA: TGTGCCACCAGCAGAGATGATACAGGCTATAATGAAAAACTGTTTTTT
CDR3: CATSRDDTGYNEKLFF
size: few
length: 16
V: TRBV15
D: NA
J: TRBJ1-4

DNA: TGTGCCAGCAGCGTTCGACGAGCGGGGACAGAGCAGTTCTTC
CDR3: CASSVRRAGTEQFF
size: NA
length: 14
V: TRBV5-6
D: NA
J: TRBJ2-1

DNA: TGTGCCAGCAGTGAAACAGGGGGCTCCTACGAGCAGTACTTC
CDR3: CASSETGGSYEQYF
size: few
length: 14
V: TRBV2
D: TRBD1
J: TRBJ2-7

DNA: TGTGCCAGCAGCCCCTGGGGACAGGAGGAGACCCAGTACTTC
CDR3: CASSPWGQEETQYF
size: few
length: 14
V: TRBV9
D: TRBD1
J: TRBJ2-5

DNA: TGTGCCAGTAGTATAGGACAGAGCACAGATACGCAGTATTTT
CDR3: CASSIGQSTDTQYF
size: NA
length: 14
V: TRBV19
D: NA
J: TRBJ2-3

DNA: TGTGCCAGCAGTACCGGGACTAGCACGTATTTT
CDR3: CASSTGTSTYF
size: NA
length: 11
V: TRBV28
D: TRBD2
J: TRBJ2-3

DNA: TGTGCCGGCAGCTTAACAGAGAACACTGAAGCTTTCTTT
CDR3: CAGSLTENTEAFF
size: NA
length: 13
V: TRBV7-8
D: NA
J: TRBJ1-1

DNA: TGTGCCAGTACCGCGGACAGGGAGAGCACCGGGGAGCTGTTTTTT
CDR3: CASTADRESTGELFF
size: NA
length: 15
V: TRBV19
D: TRBD1
J: TRBJ2-2

DNA: TGCGCCAGCAGCTCCATCAGACAGGGTGACACAGATACGCAGTATTTT
CDR3: CASSSIRQGDTDTQYF
size: few
length: 16
V: TRBV5-1
D: TRBD1
J: TRBJ2-3

DNA: TGCAGCGTGGGGGCACGACAGTCGCACACTGAAGCTTTCTTT
CDR3: CSVGARQSHTEAFF
size: NA
length: 14
V: TRBV29-1
D: NA
J: TRBJ1-1

DNA: TGTGCCAGCAGCTCGGGACAGGGCTTCACTGAAGCTTTCTTT
CDR3: CASSSGQGFTEAFF
size: NA
length: 14
V: TRBV7-8
D: TRBD1
J: TRBJ1-1

DNA: TGTGCCATCAGTGTACAGGGGAAATCTTTCTTT
CDR3: CAISVQGKSFF
size: few
length: 11
V: TRBV10-3
D: TRBD1
J: TRBJ1-1

DNA: TGCGCCAGCAGCCAACTACCGGAGGCTAGCGGGGGGGCCCGCACAGATACGCAGTATTTT
CDR3: CASSQLPEASGGARTDTQYF
size: NA
length: 20
V: TRBV4-1
D: TRBD2
J: TRBJ2-3